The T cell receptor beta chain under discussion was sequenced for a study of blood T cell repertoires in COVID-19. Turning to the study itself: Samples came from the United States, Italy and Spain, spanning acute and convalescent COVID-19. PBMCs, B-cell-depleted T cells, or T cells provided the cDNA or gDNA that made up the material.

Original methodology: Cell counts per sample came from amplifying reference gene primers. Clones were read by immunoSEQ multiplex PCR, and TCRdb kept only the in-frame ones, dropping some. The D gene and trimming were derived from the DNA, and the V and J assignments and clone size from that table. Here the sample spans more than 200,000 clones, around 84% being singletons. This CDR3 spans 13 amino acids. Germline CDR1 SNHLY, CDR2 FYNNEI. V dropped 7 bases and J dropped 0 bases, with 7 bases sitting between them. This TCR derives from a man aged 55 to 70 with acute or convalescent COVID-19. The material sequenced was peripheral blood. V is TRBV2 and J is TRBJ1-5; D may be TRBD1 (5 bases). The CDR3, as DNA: TGTGCCAGCAACGGGGGTAGCAATCAGCCCCAGCATTTT. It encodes CASNGGSNQPQHF.